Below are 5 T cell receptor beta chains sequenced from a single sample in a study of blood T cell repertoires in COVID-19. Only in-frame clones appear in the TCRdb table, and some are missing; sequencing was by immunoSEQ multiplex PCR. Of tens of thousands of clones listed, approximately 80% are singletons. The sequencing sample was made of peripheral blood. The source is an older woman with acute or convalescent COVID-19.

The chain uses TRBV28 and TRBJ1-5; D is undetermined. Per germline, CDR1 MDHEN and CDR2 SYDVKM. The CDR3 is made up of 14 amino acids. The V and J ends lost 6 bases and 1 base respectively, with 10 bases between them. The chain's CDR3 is CASRWPGSNQPQHF. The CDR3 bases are TGTGCCAGCAGATGGCCGGGAAGCAATCAGCCCCAGCATTTT. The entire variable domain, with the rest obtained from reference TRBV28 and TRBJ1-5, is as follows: DVKVTQSSRYLVKRTGEKVFLECVQDMDHENMFWYRQDPGLGLRLIYFSYDVKMKEKGDIPEGYSVSREKKERFSLILESASTNQTSMYLCASRWPGSNQPQHFGDGTRLSIL.

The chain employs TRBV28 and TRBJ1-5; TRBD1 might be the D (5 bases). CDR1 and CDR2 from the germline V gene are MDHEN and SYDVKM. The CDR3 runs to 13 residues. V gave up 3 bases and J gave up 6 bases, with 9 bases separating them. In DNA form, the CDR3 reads TGTGCCAGCAGTTTCTCTAGGGGTCAGCCCCAGCATTTT. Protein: CASSFSRGQPQHF.

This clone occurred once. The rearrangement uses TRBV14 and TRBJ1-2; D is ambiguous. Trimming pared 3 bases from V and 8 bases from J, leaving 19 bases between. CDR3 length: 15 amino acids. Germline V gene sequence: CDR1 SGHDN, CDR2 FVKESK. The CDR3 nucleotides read TGTGCCAGCAGCCAGACCACGGGGAGGGTCCAGGGCTACACCTTC. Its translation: CASSQTTGRVQGYTF.

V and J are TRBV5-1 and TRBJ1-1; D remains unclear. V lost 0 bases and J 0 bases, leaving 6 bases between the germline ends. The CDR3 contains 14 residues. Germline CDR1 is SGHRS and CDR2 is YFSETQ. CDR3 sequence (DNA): TGCGCCAGCAGCTTGGGAAACATGAACACTGAAGCTTTCTTT. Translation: CASSLGNMNTEAFF.

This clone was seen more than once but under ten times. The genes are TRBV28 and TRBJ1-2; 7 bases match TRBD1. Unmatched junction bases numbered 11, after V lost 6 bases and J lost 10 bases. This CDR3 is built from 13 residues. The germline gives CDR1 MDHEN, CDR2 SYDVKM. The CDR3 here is CASSGTESSVYTF. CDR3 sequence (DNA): TGTGCCAGCAGCGGGACAGAGTCTTCCGTCTACACCTTC.